Listed here is a single TCR beta chain. This sample is part of a study of technical replicates of blood from several donors. This CDR3 spans 14 amino acids. Looked up from germline, CDR1 is MNHNS and CDR2 is SASEGT. V shed 6 bases, J shed 1 base, and the junction held 5 bases outside the gene matches. TCRdb's table, derived via immunoSEQ multiplex PCR, lists solely in-frame clones and lacks some. The sample contains more than 90,000 clones, approximately 95% of which appear only once. This chain joins TRBV6-1 and TRBJ2-5; 7 bases agree with TRBD1. The sample was T cells isolated from PBMCs. This clonotype was obtained from a human donor in good health. CDR3 region: CASSRGQFQETQYF. The CDR3 DNA reads as TGTGCCAGCAGCCGGGGACAGTTCCAAGAGACCCAGTACTTC.